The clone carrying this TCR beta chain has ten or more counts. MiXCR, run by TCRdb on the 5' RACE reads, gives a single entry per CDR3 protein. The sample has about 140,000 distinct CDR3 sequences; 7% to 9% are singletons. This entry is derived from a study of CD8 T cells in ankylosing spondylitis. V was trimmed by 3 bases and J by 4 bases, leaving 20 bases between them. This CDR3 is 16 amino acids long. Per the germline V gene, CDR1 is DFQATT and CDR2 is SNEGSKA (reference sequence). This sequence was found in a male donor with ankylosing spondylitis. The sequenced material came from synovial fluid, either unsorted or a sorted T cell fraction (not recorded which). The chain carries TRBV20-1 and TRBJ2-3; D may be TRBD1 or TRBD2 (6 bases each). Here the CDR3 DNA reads TGCAGTGCTAGTCCCCTGGAAGGGGGGAACGCAGATACGCAGTATTTT. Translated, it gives CSASPLEGGNADTQYF.